This T cell receptor (beta chain) originates from a study of T cells in Graves' hyperthyroidism and ophthalmopathy (dated by TCRdb to between 2018 and 2020). For context, the study as a whole: Peripheral blood samples were taken at the time of initial diagnosis, prior to any treatment. To identify TCR V-J signatures that set the groups apart, the researchers used a discovery cohort of 95 to 100 patients, made up of 40 to 45 with Graves' ophthalmopathy and 57 with stable Graves' hyperthyroidism. An independent validation cohort of fewer than 20 hyperthyroidism patients and about 16 patients who later progressed to ophthalmopathy tested prospective prediction of ophthalmopathy. The 100 or so discovery patients were randomly split 7:3 into training and test sets. In more than 5 Graves' hyperthyroidism patients, the study also compared T-cell repertoires from thyroid tissue with T-cell repertoires from blood. After blood sampling, hyperthyroidism patients were treated with methimazole at a starting dose of 30 mg daily, and ophthalmopathy patients were treated with high-dose intravenous methylprednisolone. The paper describes TCR Vbeta CDR3 sequencing of 140 or so peripheral blood samples, made up of some 40 ophthalmopathy patients, 70 to 80 hyperthyroidism patients and about 17 progressor patients. Overall study outcomes, separate from this receptor: During validation, the model predicted progression to ophthalmopathy a median of about 6.3 months ahead of onset, with 60% to 71% sensitivity and about 72% specificity. Sample size was not statistically predetermined, and investigators were not blinded to group allocation. A 13 V-J signature model separated ophthalmopathy from stable hyperthyroidism, with 87.88% sensitivity and 81.08% specificity in cross-validation and 80%/75% in testing. Most expanded thyroid clonotypes (frequency above 0.001) were also detected in blood, suggesting blood repertoires may reflect thyroid immune responses.

As regards this clonotype: It lacks a known antigen. Per-base qualities were not stored, and no clone one base away is much larger.

In the ophthalmopathy patients, disease was moderately to severely active, with a Clinical Activity Score of 3 or more, a NOSPECS grade of 4 or more, and a duration of less than 3 months. Patients with uncontrolled infections, other autoimmune diseases, pregnancy or lactation were excluded. Diagnoses were based on clinical symptoms, serum thyroxine and TRAb, thyroid ultrasound and orbital computed tomography. Ficoll-Paque density gradient centrifugation was used to isolate PBMCs from 10 ml of fresh peripheral blood. Total RNA was extracted using Trizol reagent, and RNA quality was assessed on an Agilent 2100 Bioanalyzer. Reading from cysteine to phenylalanine, the CDR3 counts 14 amino acids. CDR3 DNA is the only sequence kept; it has 42 bases, read in frame from the first base. CDR1 and CDR2 were assigned from the germline V gene (reference sequence) as LGHDT and YNNKEL. V and J lose 2 bases and 7 bases, and a span of 12 bases separates them.

The TCR beta CDR3 regions were amplified from RNA transcripts. A first-round RT-PCR of the TCR CDR3 used the HTBI primer set with the Qiagen OneStep RT-PCR kit. Libraries were constructed in a second round of multiplex PCR, after which size selection and purification were performed. The libraries were sequenced on an Illumina HiSeq2000 using paired-end 100 bp reads. The published analysis was carried out like this. SOAPnuke was used to process the raw data, throwing out any read that contained adapters or uncalled bases, had a mean Phred below 15, or lacked an exact constant-primer or identifier match. COPE v1.2.5 was used to merge the high-quality paired reads, and each unique nucleotide sequence was defined as a clonotype. Clonotypes were aligned to IMGT TRBV, TRBD and TRBJ reference segments using MiTCR v1.1. The analysis included only V-J combinations with a frequency above 0.0001, which together covered around 99% of the repertoires. The TCS score was defined as the ratio of F50 (clonal expansion) to E x V (chaos), calculated using BLOSUM62-based TCRdist between CDR3 peptides within each V-J. Welch's t-statistics and random forest reduced around 510 V-J features to roughly 13, which were used in a naive Bayes classifier (R e1071). TCRdb's own reprocessing of the public reads used fastp at Q25 and MiXCR and kept productive beta chains. Each CDR3 protein appears once, grouped with its most common genes and DNA. The V and J calls here are based on TCRdb, not the publication. The sample table shows about half a million distinct CDR3 sequences, and nearly 20% are seen once. The ten biggest clones cover roughly 44% of the sample.

The source of this sequence is a man aged 40-55 years with Graves' ophthalmopathy. This chain joins TRBV3-1 to TRBJ1-5; the D segment could be TRBD1, given 6 matching bases. Material: blood. The CDR3 loop reads CASSQIVQGQPQHF. The nucleotide sequence is TGTGCCAGCAGCCAAATTGTACAGGGCCAGCCCCAGCATTTT.